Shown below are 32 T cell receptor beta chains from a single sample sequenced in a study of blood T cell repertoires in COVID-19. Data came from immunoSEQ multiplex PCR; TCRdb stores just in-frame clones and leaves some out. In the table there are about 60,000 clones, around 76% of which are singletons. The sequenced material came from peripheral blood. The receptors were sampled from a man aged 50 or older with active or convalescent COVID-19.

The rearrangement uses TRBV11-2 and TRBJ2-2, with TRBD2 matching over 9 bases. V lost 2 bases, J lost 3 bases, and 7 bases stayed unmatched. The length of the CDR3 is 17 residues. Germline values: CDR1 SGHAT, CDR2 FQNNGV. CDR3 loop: CASSLLRGGRDTGELFF. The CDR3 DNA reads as TGTGCCAGCAGCTTACTACGTGGCGGGAGGGACACCGGGGAGCTGTTTTTT.

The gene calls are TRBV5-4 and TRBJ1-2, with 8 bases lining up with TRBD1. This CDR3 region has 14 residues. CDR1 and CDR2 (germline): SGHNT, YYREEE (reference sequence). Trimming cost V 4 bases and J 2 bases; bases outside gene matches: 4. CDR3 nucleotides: TGTGCCAGCAGCGTCGACAGGGGAAACTATGGCTACACCTTC. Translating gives CASSVDRGNYGYTF. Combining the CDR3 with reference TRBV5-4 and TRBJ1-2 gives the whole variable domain ETGVTQSPTHLIKTRGQQVTLRCSSQSGHNTVSWYQQALGQGPQFIFQYYREEENGRGNFPPRFSGLQFPNYSSELNVNALELDDSALYLCASSVDRGNYGYTFGSGTRLTVV.

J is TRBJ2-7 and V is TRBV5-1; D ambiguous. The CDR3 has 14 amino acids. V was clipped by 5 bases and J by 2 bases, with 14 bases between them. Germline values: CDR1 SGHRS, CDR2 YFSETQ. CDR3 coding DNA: TGCGCCAGCAGACTCTCTGGCGGTCCCTACGAGCAGTACTTC. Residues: CASRLSGGPYEQYF.

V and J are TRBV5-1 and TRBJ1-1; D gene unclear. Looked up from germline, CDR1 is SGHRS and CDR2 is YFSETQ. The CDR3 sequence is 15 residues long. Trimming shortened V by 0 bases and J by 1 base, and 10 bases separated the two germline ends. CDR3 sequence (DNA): TGCGCCAGCAGCTTGGCCGCGGGAGCGAACACTGAAGCTTTCTTT. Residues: CASSLAAGANTEAFF.

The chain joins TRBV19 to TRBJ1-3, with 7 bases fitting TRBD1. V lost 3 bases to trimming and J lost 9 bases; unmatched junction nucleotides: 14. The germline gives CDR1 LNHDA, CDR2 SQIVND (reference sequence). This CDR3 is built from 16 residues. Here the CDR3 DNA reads TGTGCCAGTAGTATGCTAGGCCTGGGACAGCCTAGCACCATATATTTT. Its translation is CASSMLGLGQPSTIYF.

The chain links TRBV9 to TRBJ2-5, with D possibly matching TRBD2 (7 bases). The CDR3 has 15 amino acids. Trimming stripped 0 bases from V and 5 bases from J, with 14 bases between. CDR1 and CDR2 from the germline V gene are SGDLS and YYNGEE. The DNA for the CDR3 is TGTGCCAGCAGCGTAGGGAGGGGGGGCGTCGAGACCCAGTACTTC. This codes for CASSVGRGGVETQYF. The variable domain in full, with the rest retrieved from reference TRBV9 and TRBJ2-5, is DSGVTQTPKHLITATGQRVTLRCSPRSGDLSVYWYQQSLDQGLQFLIQYYNGEERAKGNILERFSAQQFPDLHSELNLSSLELGDSALYFCASSVGRGGVETQYFGPGTRLLVL.

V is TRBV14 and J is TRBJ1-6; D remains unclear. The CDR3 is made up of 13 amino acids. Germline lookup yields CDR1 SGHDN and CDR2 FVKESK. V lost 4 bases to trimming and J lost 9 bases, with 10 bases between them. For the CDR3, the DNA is TGTGCCAGCAGCCTCACGTCGGTTTCACCCCTCCACTTT. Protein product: CASSLTSVSPLHF.

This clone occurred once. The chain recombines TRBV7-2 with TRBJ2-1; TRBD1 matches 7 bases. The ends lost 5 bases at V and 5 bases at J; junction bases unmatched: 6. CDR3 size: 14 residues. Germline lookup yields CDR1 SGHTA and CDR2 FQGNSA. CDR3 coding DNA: TGTGCCAGCAGCCGTACGGGACAGAACAATGAGCAGTTCTTC. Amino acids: CASSRTGQNNEQFF.

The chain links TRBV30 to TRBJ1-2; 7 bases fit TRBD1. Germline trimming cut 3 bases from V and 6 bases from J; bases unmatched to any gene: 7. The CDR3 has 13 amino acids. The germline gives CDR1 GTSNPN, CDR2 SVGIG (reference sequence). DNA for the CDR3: TGTGCCTGGAGACTAGACAGGGTGGATGGCTACACCTTC. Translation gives CAWRLDRVDGYTF.

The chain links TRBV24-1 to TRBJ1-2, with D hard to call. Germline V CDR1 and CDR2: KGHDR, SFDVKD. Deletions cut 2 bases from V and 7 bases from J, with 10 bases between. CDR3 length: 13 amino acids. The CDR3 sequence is CATSDSRRVGYTF. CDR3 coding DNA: TGTGCCACCAGTGATTCTAGGAGGGTTGGCTACACCTTC.

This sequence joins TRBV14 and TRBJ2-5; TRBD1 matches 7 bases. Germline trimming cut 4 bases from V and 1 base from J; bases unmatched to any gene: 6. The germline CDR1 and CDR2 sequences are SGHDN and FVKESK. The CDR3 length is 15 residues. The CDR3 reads CASSPLWDSQETQYF. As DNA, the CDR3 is TGTGCCAGCAGCCCGCTATGGGACAGCCAAGAGACCCAGTACTTC.

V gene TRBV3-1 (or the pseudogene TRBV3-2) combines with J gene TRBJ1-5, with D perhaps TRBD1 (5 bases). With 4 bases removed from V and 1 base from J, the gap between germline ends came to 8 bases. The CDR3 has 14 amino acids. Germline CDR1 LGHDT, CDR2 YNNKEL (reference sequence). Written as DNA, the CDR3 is TGTGCCAGCAGCCGCGGGGGAAGCAATCAGCCCCAGCATTTT. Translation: CASSRGGSNQPQHF.

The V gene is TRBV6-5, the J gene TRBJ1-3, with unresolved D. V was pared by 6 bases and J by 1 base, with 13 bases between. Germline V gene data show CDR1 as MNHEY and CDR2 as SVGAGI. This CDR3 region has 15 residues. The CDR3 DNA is TGTGCCAGCAGAACGACCGAGGGATCTGGAAACACCATATATTTT. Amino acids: CASRTTEGSGNTIYF.

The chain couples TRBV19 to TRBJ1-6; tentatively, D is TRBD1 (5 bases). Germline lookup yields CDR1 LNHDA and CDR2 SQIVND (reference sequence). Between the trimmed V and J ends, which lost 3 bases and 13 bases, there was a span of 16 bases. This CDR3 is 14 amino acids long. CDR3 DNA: TGTGCCAGTAGTATGGGGGGTACGATTTCGCCCCTCCACTTT. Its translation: CASSMGGTISPLHF.

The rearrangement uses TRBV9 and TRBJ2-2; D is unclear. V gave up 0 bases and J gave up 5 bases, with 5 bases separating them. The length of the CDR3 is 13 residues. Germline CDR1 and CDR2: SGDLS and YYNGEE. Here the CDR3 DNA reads TGTGCCAGCAGCGTAGGCGGAACCGGGGAGCTGTTTTTT. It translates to CASSVGGTGELFF.

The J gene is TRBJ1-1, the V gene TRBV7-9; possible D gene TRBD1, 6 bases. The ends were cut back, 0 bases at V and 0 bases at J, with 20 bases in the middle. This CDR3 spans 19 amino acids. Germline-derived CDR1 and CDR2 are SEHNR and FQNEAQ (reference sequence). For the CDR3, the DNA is TGTGCCAGCAGCTTAGCGCAGATGAGGGGGTCACGACTGAACACTGAAGCTTTCTTT. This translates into CASSLAQMRGSRLNTEAFF.

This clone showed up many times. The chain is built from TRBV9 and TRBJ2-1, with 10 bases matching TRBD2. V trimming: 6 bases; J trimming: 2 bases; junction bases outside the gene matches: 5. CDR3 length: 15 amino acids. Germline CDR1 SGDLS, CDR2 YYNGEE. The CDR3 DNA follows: TGTGCCAGCAATCCGAGCGGGGGGGCCTACAATGAGCAGTTCTTC. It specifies CASNPSGGAYNEQFF. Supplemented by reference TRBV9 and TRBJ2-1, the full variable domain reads DSGVTQTPKHLITATGQRVTLRCSPRSGDLSVYWYQQSLDQGLQFLIQYYNGEERAKGNILERFSAQQFPDLHSELNLSSLELGDSALYFCASNPSGGAYNEQFFGPGTRLTVL.

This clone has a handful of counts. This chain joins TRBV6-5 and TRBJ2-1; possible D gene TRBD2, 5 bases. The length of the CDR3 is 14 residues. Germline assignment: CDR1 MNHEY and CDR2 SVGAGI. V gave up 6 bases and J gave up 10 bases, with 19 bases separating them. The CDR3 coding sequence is TGTGCCAGCAGGCGAGAAAAAGGGCCGGGGGAGCAGTTCTTC. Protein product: CASRREKGPGEQFF.

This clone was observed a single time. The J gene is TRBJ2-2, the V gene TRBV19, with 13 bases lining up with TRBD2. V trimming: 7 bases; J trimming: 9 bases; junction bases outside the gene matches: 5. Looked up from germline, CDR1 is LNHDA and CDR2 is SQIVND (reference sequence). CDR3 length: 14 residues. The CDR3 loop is CASKGTSGNRELFF. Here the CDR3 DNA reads TGTGCCAGTAAAGGGACTAGCGGGAACCGGGAGCTGTTTTTT.

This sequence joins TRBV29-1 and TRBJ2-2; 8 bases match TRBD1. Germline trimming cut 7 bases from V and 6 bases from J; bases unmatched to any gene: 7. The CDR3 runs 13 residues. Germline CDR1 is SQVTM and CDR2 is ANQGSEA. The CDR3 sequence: CSAVETGAGELFF. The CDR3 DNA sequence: TGCAGCGCCGTAGAGACAGGGGCCGGGGAGCTGTTTTTT.

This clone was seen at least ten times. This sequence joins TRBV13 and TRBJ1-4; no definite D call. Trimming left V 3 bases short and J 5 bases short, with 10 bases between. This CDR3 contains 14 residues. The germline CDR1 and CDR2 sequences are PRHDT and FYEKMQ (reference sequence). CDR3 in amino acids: CASSFEAKNEKLFF. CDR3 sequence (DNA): TGTGCCAGCAGCTTTGAGGCGAAAAATGAAAAACTGTTTTTT.

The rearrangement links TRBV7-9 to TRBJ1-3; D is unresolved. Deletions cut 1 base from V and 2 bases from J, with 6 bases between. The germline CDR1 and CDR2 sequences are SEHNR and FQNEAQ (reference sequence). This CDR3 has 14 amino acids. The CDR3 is CASSLGGAGNTIYF. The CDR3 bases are TGTGCCAGCAGCTTAGGCGGCGCTGGAAACACCATATATTTT.

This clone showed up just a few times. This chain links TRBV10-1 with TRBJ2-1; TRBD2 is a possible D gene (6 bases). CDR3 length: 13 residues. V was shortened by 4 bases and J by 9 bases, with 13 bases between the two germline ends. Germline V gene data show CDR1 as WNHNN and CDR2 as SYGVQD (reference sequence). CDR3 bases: TGCGCCAGCAGTGGTTGGGGAGGCGGTGAGCAGTTCTTC. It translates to CASSGWGGGEQFF.

The CDR3 DNA is TGTGCCAGCAGCATGGACTCGTCGAGCTCCTACGAGCAGTACTTC. It translates to CASSMDSSSSYEQYF. V gene TRBV5-4 combines with J gene TRBJ2-7; D possibly corresponds to TRBD2 (5 bases). V dropped 4 bases and J dropped 0 bases, with 14 bases sitting between them. This CDR3 has 15 amino acids. Germline-derived CDR1 and CDR2 are SGHNT and YYREEE (reference sequence).

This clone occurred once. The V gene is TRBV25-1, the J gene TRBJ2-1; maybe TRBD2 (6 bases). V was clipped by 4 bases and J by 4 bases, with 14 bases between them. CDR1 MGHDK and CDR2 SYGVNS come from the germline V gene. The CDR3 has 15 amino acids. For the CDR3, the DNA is TGTGCCAGCAGTGGTCTAAGCGGAGGGTACAATGAGCAGTTCTTC. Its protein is CASSGLSGGYNEQFF. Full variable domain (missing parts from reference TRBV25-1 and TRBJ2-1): EADIYQTPRYLVIGTGKKITLECSQTMGHDKMYWYQQDPGMELHLIHYSYGVNSTEKGDLSSESTVSRIRTEHFPLTLESARPSHTSQYLCASSGLSGGYNEQFFGPGTRLTVL.

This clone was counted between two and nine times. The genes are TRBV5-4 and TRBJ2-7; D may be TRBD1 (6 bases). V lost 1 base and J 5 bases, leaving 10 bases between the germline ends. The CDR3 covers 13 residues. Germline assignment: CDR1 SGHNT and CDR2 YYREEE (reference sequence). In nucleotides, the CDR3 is TGTGCCAGCAGCTTGCAGGGGATGAACGAGCAGTACTTC. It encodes CASSLQGMNEQYF.

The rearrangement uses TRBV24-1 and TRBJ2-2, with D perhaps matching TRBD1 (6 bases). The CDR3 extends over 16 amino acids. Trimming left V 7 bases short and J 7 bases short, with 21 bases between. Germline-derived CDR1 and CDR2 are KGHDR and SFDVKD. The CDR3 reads CATSDAGRGRIGELFF. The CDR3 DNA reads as TGTGCCACCAGCGACGCGGGCAGGGGTCGCATCGGGGAGCTGTTTTTT.

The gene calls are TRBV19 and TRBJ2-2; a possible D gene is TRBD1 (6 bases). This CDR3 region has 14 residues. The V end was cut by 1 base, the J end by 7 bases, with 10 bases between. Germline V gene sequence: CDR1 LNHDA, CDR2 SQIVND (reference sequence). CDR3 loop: CASSIAGVHGELFF. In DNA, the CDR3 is TGTGCCAGTAGTATAGCAGGGGTGCACGGGGAGCTGTTTTTT.

As DNA, the CDR3 is TGTGCCAGCAGTATAGGGACAGGGCGCGGTATAAACATTCAGTACTTC. Protein: CASSIGTGRGINIQYF. The genes are TRBV5-8 and TRBJ2-4, with 9 bases fitting TRBD1. This CDR3 has 16 amino acids. V shed 5 bases and J 6 bases; nucleotides not matched to a gene: 12. The germline CDR1 and CDR2 sequences are SGHTS and YDEGEE.

In DNA form, the CDR3 reads TGTGCCAGCAGTTATACTCCGAACACTGAAGCTTTCTTT. It encodes CASSYTPNTEAFF. The chain couples TRBV6-2 or TRBV6-3 to TRBJ1-1; D is unclear. The CDR3 contains 13 residues. In germline, CDR1 is MNHEY, CDR2 SVGEGT. V shed 3 bases and J shed 1 base, with 6 bases lying between them.

DNA for the CDR3: TGTGCCAGCAGGCGACTAGCGGGAACCTACAATGAGCAGTTCTTC. Protein product: CASRRLAGTYNEQFF. The gene calls are TRBV6-5 and TRBJ2-1; TRBD2 matches at 11 bases. The CDR3 loop spans 15 amino acids. The ends lost 6 bases at V and 2 bases at J; junction bases unmatched: 3. The germline V gene has CDR1 MNHEY and CDR2 SVGAGI.

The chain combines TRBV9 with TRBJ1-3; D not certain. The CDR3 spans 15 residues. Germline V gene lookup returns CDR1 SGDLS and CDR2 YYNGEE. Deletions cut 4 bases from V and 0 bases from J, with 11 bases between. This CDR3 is CASSPMPDSGNTIYF. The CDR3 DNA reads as TGTGCCAGCAGCCCCATGCCAGACTCTGGAAACACCATATATTTT.